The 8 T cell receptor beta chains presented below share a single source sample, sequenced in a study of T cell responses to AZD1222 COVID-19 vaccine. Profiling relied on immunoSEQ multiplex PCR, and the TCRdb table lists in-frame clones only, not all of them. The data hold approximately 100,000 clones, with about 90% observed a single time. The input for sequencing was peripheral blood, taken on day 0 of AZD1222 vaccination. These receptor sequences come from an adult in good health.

The CDR3 region is CASLEWSLSTDTQYF. The CDR3, as DNA: TGTGCCAGCCTCGAATGGAGTCTGAGCACAGATACGCAGTATTTT. The chain employs TRBV21-1 and TRBJ2-3; the table's D call TRBD2 went unverified against the DNA. TRBV21-1 is designated a pseudogene. This CDR3 spans 15 amino acids.

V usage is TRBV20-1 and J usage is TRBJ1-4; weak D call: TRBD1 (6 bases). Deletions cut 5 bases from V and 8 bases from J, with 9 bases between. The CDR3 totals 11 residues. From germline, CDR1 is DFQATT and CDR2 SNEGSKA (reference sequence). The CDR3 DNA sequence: TGCAGTGCTCACAGGGAGGAAAAACTGTTTTTT. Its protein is CSAHREEKLFF.

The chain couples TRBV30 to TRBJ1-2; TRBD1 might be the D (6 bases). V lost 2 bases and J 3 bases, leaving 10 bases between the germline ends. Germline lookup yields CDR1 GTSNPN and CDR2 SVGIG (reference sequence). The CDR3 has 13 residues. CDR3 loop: CAWSPQGHYGYTF. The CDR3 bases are TGTGCCTGGAGTCCCCAGGGGCACTATGGCTACACCTTC.

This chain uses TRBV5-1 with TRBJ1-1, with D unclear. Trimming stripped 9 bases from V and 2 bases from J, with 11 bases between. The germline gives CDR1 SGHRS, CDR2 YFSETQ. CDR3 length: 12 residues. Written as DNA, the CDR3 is TGCGCCACCAGGACGGGAAACACTGAAGCTTTCTTT. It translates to CATRTGNTEAFF.

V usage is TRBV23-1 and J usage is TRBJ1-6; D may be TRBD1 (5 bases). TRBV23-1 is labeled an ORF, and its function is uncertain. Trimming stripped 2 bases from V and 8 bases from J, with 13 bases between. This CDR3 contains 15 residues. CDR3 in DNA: TGCGCCAGCAGTCAACGGCACTACAGGCATTCACCCCTCCACTTT. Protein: CASSQRHYRHSPLHF.

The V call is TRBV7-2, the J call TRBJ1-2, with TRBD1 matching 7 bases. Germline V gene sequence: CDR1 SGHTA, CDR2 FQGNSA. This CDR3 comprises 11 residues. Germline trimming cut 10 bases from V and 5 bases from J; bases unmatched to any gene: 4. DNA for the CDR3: TGTGCCATTCAGGGGGTTTATGGCTACACCTTC. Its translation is CAIQGVYGYTF.

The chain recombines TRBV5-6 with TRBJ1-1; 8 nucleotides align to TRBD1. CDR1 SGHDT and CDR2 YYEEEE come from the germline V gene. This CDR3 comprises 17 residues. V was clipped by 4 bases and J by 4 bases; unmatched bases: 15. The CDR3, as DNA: TGTGCCAGCAGCGAAGGACAGGGAGGAAGTATTAGCACTGAAGCTTTCTTT. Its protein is CASSEGQGGSISTEAFF.

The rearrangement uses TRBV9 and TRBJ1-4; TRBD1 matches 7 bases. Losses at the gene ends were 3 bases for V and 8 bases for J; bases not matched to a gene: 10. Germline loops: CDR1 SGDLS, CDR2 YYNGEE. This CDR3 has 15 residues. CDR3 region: CASSAEQGFREKLFF. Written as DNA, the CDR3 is TGTGCCAGCAGCGCCGAACAGGGGTTTAGGGAAAAACTGTTTTTT.